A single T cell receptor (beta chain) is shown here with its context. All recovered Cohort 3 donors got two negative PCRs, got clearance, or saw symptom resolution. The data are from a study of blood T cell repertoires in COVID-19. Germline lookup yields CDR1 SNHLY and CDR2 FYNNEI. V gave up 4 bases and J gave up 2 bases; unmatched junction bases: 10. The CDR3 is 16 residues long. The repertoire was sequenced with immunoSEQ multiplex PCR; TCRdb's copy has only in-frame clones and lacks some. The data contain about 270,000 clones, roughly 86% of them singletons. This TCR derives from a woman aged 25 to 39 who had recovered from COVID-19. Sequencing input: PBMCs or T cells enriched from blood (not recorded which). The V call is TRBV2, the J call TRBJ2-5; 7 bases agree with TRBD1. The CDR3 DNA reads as TGTGCCAGCAGTGGCCCCGGGACAGAACTTCAAGAGACCCAGTACTTC. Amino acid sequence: CASSGPGTELQETQYF.